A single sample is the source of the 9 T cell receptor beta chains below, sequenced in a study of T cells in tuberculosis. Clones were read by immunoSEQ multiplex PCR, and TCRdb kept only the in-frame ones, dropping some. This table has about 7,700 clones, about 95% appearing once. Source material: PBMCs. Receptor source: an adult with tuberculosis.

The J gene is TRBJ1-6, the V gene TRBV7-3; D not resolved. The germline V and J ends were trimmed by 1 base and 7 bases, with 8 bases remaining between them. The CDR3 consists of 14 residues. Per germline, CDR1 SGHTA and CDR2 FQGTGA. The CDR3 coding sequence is TGTGCCAGCAGCTTAAATCGAGGGAATTCACCCCTCCACTTT. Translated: CASSLNRGNSPLHF. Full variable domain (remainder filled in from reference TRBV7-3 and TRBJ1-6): GAGVSQTPSNKVTEKGKYVELRCDPISGHTALYWYRQSLGQGPEFLIYFQGTGAADDSGLPNDRFFAVRPEGSVSTLKIQRTERGDSAVYLCASSLNRGNSPLHFGNGTRLTVT.

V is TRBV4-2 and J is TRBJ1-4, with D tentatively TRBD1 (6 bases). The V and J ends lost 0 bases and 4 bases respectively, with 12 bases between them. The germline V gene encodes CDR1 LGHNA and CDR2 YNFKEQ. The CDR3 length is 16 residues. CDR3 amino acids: CASSQEEDSINEKLFF. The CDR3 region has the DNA TGTGCCAGCAGCCAAGAAGAGGACAGCATTAATGAAAAACTGTTTTTT.

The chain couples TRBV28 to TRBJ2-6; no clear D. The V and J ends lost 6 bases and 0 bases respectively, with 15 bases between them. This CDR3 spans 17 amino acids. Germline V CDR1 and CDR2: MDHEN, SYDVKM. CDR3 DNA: TGTGCCAGCAGCCCAAAGCGACGGCTCTCTGGGGCCAACGTCCTGACTTTC. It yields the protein CASSPKRRLSGANVLTF.

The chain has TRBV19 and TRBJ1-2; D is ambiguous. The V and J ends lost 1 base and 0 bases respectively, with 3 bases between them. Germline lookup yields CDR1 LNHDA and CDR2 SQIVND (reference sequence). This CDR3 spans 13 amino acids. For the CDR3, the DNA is TGTGCCAGTAGTATAGGCGCTAACTATGGCTACACCTTC. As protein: CASSIGANYGYTF. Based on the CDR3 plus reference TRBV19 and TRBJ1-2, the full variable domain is DGGITQSPKYLFRKEGQNVTLSCEQNLNHDAMYWYRQDPGQGLRLIYYSQIVNDFQKGDIAEGYSVSREKKESFPLTVTSAQKNPTAFYLCASSIGANYGYTFGSGTRLTVV.

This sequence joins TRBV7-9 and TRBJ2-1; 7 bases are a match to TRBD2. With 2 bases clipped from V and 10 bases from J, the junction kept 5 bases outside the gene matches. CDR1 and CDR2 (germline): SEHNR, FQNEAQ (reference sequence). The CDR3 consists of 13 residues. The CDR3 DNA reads TGTGCCAGCAGCTTACCGGGGGAGGGAGAGCAGTTCTTC. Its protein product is CASSLPGEGEQFF.

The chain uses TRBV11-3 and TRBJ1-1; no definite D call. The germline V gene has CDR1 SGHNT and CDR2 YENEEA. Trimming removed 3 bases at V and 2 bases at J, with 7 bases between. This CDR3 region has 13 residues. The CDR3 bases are TGTGCCAGCAGCTTCACGGTAAACACTGAAGCTTTCTTT. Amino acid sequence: CASSFTVNTEAFF.

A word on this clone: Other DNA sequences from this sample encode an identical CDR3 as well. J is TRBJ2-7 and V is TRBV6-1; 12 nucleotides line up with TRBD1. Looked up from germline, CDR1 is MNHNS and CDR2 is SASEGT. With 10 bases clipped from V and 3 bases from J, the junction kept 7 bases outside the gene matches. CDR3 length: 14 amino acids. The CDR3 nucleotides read TGTGCCACCAACCGGGACAGGGGGCGCTACGAGCAGTACTTC. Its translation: CATNRDRGRYEQYF.

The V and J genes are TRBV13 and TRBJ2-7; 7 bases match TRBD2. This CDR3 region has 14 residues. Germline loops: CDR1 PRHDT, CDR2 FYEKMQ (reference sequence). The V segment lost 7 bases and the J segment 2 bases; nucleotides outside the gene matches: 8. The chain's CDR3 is CASTQRGPPYEQYF. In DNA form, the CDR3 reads TGTGCCAGCACCCAGCGGGGCCCTCCCTACGAGCAGTACTTC.

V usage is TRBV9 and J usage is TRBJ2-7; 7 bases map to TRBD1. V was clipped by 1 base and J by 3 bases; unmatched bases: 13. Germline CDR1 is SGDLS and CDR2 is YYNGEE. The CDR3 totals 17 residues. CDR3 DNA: TGTGCCAGCAGCGTACCCCACCCGGACAGGCCTTACTACGAGCAGTACTTC. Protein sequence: CASSVPHPDRPYYEQYF.